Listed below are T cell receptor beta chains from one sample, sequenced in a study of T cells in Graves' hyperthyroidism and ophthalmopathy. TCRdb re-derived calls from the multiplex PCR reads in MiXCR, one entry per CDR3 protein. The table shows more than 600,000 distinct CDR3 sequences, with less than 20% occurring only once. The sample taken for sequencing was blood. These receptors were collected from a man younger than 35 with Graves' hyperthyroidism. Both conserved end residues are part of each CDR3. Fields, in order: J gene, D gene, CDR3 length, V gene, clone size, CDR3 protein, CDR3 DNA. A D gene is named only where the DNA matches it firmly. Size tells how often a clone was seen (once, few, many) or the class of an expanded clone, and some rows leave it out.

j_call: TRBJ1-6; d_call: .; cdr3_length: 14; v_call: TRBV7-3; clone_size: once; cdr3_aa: CASSAKYRHSPLHF; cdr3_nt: TGTGCCAGCAGCGCAAAATACAGGCATTCACCCCTCCACTTT
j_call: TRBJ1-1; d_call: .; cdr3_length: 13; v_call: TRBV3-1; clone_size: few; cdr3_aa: CASSQLLGTEAFF; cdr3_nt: TGTGCCAGCAGCCAGTTGCTAGGCACTGAAGCTTTCTTT
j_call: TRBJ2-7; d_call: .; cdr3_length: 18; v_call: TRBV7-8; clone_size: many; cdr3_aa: CASSLGGLGGETGYEQYF; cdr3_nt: TGTGCCAGCAGCTTAGGGGGCCTTGGGGGCGAGACCGGCTACGAGCAGTACTTC
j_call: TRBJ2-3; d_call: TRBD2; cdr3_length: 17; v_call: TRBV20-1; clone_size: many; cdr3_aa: CSARAGLAGGPTDTQYF; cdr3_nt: TGCAGTGCTAGGGCAGGACTAGCGGGAGGGCCAACAGATACGCAGTATTTT
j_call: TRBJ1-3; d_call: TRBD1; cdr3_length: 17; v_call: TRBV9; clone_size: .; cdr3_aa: CASSVSGTGWSGNTIYF; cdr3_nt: TGTGCCAGCAGCGTTTCGGGGACAGGGTGGTCTGGAAACACCATATATTTT
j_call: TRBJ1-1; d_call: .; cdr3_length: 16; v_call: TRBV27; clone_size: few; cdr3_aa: CASSSKDNGMNTEAFF; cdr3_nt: TGTGCCAGCAGTTCCAAGGACAACGGGATGAACACTGAAGCTTTCTTT
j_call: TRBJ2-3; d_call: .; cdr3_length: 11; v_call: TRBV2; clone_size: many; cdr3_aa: CASSETDTQYF; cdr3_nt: TGTGCCAGCAGTGAGACCGATACGCAGTATTTT
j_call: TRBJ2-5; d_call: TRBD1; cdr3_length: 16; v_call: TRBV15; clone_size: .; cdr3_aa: CATSDSRDRVRETQYF; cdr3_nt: TGTGCCACCAGCGATTCCCGGGACAGAGTCCGAGAGACCCAGTACTTC
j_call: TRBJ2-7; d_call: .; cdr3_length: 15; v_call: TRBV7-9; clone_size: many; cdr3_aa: CASSFGGVGTYEQYF; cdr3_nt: TGTGCCAGCAGCTTCGGGGGAGTGGGGACCTACGAGCAGTACTTC
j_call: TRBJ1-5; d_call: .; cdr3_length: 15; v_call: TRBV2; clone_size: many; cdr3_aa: CASSPGGNSNQPQHF; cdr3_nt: TGTGCCAGCAGTCCCGGCGGTAATAGCAATCAGCCCCAGCATTTT
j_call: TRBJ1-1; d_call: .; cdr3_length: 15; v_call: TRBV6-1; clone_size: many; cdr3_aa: CASSNHGGWNTEAFF; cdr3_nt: TGTGCCAGCAGTAACCACGGCGGATGGAACACTGAAGCTTTCTTT
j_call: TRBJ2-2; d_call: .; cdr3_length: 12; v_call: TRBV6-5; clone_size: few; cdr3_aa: CASSYNNRELFF; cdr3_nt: TGTGCCAGCAGTTACAACAACCGGGAGCTGTTTTTT
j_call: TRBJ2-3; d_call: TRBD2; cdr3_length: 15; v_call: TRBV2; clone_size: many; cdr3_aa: CASSETSGSANTQYF; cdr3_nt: TGTGCCAGCAGTGAAACTAGCGGGAGTGCGAATACGCAGTATTTT
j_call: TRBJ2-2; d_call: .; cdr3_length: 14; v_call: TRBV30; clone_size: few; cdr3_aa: CAFPRGSGTGELVF; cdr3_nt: TGTGCCTTCCCTAGGGGGAGTGGCACCGGGGAGCTGGTTTTT
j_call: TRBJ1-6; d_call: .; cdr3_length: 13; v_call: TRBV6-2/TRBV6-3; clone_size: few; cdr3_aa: CASSYVRHAPLHF; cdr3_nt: TGTGCCAGCAGTTACGTCCGTCACGCTCCCCTCCACTTT
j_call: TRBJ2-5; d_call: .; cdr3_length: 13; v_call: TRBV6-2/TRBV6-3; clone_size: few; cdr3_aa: CASTRPDGETQYF; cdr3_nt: TGTGCCAGCACAAGGCCTGACGGGGAGACCCAGTACTTC
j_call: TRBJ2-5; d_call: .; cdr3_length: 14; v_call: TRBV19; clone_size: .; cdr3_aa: CASSFSAAPETQYF; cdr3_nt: TGTGCCAGTAGTTTCTCAGCGGCCCCCGAGACCCAGTACTTC
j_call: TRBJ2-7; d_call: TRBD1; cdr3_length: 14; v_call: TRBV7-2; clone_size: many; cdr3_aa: CASSENRGAYEQYF; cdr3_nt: TGTGCCAGCAGCGAGAACAGGGGAGCCTACGAGCAGTACTTC
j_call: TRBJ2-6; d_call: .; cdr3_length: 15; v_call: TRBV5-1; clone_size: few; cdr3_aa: CASQPFGSGANVLTF; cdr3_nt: TGCGCCAGCCAGCCTTTCGGCTCTGGGGCCAACGTCCTGACTTTC
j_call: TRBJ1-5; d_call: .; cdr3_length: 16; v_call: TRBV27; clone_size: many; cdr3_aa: CASSLFGGASNQPQHF; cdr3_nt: TGTGCCAGCAGTTTATTCGGGGGCGCTAGCAATCAGCCCCAGCATTTT
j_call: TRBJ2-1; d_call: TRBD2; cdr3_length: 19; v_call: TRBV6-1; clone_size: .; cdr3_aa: CASSGRTSGSGTLYNEQFF; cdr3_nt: TGTGCCAGCAGTGGGAGGACTAGCGGGAGCGGTACCCTCTACAATGAGCAGTTCTTC
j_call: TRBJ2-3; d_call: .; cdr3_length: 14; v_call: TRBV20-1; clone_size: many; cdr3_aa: CSATVAVTTDTQYF; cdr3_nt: TGCAGTGCTACCGTAGCAGTAACCACAGATACGCAGTATTTT
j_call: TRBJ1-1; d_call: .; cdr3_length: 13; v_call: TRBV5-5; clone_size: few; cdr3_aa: CASSPAPDREAFF; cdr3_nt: TGTGCCAGCAGCCCCGCCCCGGACAGAGAAGCTTTCTTT
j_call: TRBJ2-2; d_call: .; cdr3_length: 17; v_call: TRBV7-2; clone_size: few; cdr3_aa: CASSSYGRLSNTGELFF; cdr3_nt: TGTGCCAGCAGTTCGTACGGACGGTTATCGAACACCGGGGAGCTGTTTTTT
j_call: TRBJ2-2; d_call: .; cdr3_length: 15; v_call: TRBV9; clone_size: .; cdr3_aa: CASSLRGGSTGELFF; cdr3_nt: TGTGCCAGCAGTTTGCGAGGGGGAAGTACCGGGGAGCTGTTTTTT
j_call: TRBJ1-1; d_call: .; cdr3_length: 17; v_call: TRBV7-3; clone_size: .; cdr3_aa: CASSLAPAPGSSTEAFF; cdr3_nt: TGTGCCAGCAGTCTTGCCCCGGCCCCTGGATCGAGCACTGAAGCTTTCTTT
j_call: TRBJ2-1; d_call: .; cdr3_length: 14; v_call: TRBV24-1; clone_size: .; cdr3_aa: CATSDAAGYNEQFF; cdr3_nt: TGTGCCACCAGTGACGCGGCGGGCTACAATGAGCAGTTCTTC
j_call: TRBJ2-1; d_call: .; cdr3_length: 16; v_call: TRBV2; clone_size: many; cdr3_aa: CASSENGASSYNEQFF; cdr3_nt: TGTGCCAGCAGTGAAAATGGCGCGAGCTCCTACAATGAGCAGTTCTTC
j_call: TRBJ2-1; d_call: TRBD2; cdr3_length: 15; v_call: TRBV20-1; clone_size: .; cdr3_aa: CSAAPLAGDYNKQFF; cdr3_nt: TGCAGTGCAGCCCCTCTAGCGGGAGACTACAATAAGCAGTTCTTC
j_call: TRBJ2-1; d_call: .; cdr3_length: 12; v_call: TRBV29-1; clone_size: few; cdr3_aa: CSVGSRVFEQFF; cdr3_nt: TGCAGCGTTGGTTCCAGGGTCTTTGAGCAGTTCTTC
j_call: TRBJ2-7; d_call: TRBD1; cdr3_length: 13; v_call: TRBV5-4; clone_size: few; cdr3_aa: CASSPNRGNEQYF; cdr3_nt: TGTGCCAGCAGTCCCAACAGGGGGAACGAGCAGTACTTC
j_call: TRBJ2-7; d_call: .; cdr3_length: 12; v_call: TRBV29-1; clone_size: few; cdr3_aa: CSVSGQYYEQYF; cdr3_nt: TGCAGCGTTTCAGGACAGTACTACGAGCAGTACTTC
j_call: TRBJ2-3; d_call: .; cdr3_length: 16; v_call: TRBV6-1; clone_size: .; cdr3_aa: CASSEALAGLTDTQYF; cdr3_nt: TGTGCCAGCAGTGAAGCGCTGGCGGGGCTCACAGATACGCAGTATTTT
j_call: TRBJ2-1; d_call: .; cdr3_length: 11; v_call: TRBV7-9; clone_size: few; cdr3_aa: CASIIEGEQFF; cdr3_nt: TGTGCCAGCATTATAGAGGGTGAGCAGTTCTTC
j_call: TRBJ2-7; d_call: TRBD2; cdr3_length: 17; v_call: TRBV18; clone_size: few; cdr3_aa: CASSPVPGLADSYEQYF; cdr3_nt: TGTGCCAGCTCACCAGTACCGGGACTAGCGGATTCTTACGAGCAGTACTTC
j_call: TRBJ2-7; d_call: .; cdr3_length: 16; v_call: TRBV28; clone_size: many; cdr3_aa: CASSTPLEQFGNEQYF; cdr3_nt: TGTGCCAGCAGTACCCCATTGGAACAGTTCGGGAACGAGCAGTACTTC